A single sample gave rise to the 25 T cell receptor beta chains below, sequenced in a study of cytomegalovirus exposure and HLA in healthy donors (dated 2017 in TCRdb). Library preparation was by the immunoSEQ multiplex PCR assay. The multiplex PCR relied on a mix of 60 forward primers for TCR Vbeta segments and 13 reverse primers for TCR Jbeta segments. In TCRdb, the immuneACCESS table is reduced to in-frame sequences with V and J assigned. These tables do not hold every clone; where another copy was compared, an unresolved V gene accounts for under half, and the others remain unexplained. This sample lists under 150,000 clones; about three quarters were detected once. In total, the top ten clones hold approximately 0.93% of the sample. Sequencing was performed on PBMCs. The receptors stem from a human donor in good health.

This clone was seen a few times. The gene calls are TRBV5-6 and TRBJ2-7; 7 bases match TRBD1. With V trimmed by 0 bases and J by 0 bases, 3 bases remained unmatched. The CDR3 is made up of 15 amino acids. The V gene's germline CDR1 is SGHDT and CDR2 YYEEEE. For the CDR3, the DNA is TGTGCCAGCAGCTTGGACAGGGGTCTCTCCTACGAGCAGTACTTC. This codes for CASSLDRGLSYEQYF.

The chain is built from TRBV27 and TRBJ1-6; 10 nucleotides match TRBD1. V dropped 8 bases and J dropped 9; count of bases not matched to a gene: 1. Germline assignment: CDR1 MNHEY and CDR2 SMNVEV (reference sequence). This CDR3 has 12 residues. CDR3 DNA sequence: TGTGCCAGCCGGGACAGGGGTTCACCCCTCCACTTT. As protein: CASRDRGSPLHF.

V usage is TRBV18 and J usage is TRBJ1-1, with D perhaps matching TRBD1 (6 bases). Germline CDR1 is KGHSH and CDR2 is LQKENI. This CDR3 has 14 residues. V lost 3 bases and J 4 bases, leaving 12 bases between the germline ends. The CDR3 nucleotides are TGTGCCAGCTCACCTGGGGGCGCGGGCACTGAAGCTTTCTTT. The encoded protein is CASSPGGAGTEAFF.

This chain links TRBV7-2 with TRBJ2-5; no firm D call. Per germline, CDR1 SGHTA and CDR2 FQGNSA. CDR3 length: 14 amino acids. The germline V and J ends were trimmed by 4 bases and 0 bases, with 9 bases remaining between them. The CDR3 nucleotides read TGTGCCAGCAGCTCTCCCCGGGACCAAGAGACCCAGTACTTC. Protein sequence: CASSSPRDQETQYF.

This clone came up a few times. The chain employs TRBV4-1 and TRBJ1-4, with TRBD1 identical over 8 bases. Per the germline V gene, CDR1 is MGHRA and CDR2 is YSYEKL. The ends lost 4 bases at V and 5 bases at J; junction bases unmatched: 6. This CDR3 has 15 amino acids. The CDR3: CASSPRTGSNEKLFF. CDR3 sequence (DNA): TGCGCCAGCAGCCCTCGGACAGGGTCAAATGAAAAACTGTTTTTT.

The J gene is TRBJ1-1, the V gene TRBV13; D gene unclear. CDR1 is PRHDT, CDR2 FYEKMQ, per germline (reference sequence). V lost 8 bases to trimming and J lost 1 base, with 8 bases between them. The CDR3 contains 12 residues. The CDR3 DNA follows: TGTGCCAGCTGGTCGAGGAACACTGAAGCTTTCTTT. As protein: CASWSRNTEAFF. Full variable domain (missing parts from reference TRBV13 and TRBJ1-1): AAGVIQSPRHLIKEKRETATLKCYPIPRHDTVYWYQQGPGQDPQFLISFYEKMQSDKGSIPDRFSAQQFSDYHSELNMSSLELGDSALYFCASWSRNTEAFFGQGTRLTVV.

This chain connects TRBV9 to TRBJ1-2; 7 bases match TRBD1. This CDR3 region has 15 residues. The germline CDR1 and CDR2 sequences are SGDLS and YYNGEE. Trimming at V came to 0 bases and at J to 3 bases, leaving 5 bases not matched to a gene. The CDR3 region has the DNA TGTGCCAGCAGCGTAGGAGACGGACAGGACTATGGCTACACCTTC. It specifies CASSVGDGQDYGYTF.

This chain joins TRBV27 and TRBJ2-7; 10 bases line up with TRBD1. Per the germline V gene, CDR1 is MNHEY and CDR2 is SMNVEV (reference sequence). V trimming: 0 bases; J trimming: 9 bases; junction bases outside the gene matches: 8. This CDR3 spans 15 amino acids. CDR3 region: CASSLSGDRGLPQYF. CDR3 DNA: TGTGCCAGCAGTTTATCTGGGGACAGGGGTTTGCCGCAGTACTTC.

This clone was found a few times. The rearrangement links TRBV4-1 to TRBJ2-2; TRBD1 agrees at 7 bases. The germline V gene has CDR1 MGHRA and CDR2 YSYEKL. V shed 2 bases and J 4 bases; nucleotides not matched to a gene: 4. The CDR3 runs 15 residues. CDR3 DNA: TGCGCCAGCAGCCAAAACAGGGGTTTCACCGGGGAGCTGTTTTTT. It codes for CASSQNRGFTGELFF.

This chain links TRBV29-1 with TRBJ1-5; D possibly corresponds to TRBD1 (5 bases). V was pared by 4 bases and J by 5 bases, with 12 bases between. The CDR3 totals 13 residues. Germline V lookup: CDR1 SQVTM, CDR2 ANQGSEA. CDR3: CSVGGGTYQPQHF. CDR3 coding DNA: TGCAGCGTTGGAGGAGGGACCTATCAGCCCCAGCATTTT.

J is TRBJ2-7 and V is TRBV4-2; 7 nucleotides line up with TRBD2. The germline V gene has CDR1 LGHNA and CDR2 YNFKEQ. CDR3 length: 16 residues. J was trimmed by 3 bases and V by 0 bases; bases with no gene match: 8. CDR3: CASSQDLGSGDYEQYF. Written as DNA, the CDR3 is TGTGCCAGCAGCCAAGATCTGGGAAGCGGGGACTACGAGCAGTACTTC.

This chain links TRBV30 with TRBJ2-1; a weak D match, TRBD1 (6 bases). Trimming left V 5 bases short and J 7 bases short, with 15 bases between. Per the germline V gene, CDR1 is GTSNPN and CDR2 is SVGIG (reference sequence). This CDR3 is built from 13 residues. The CDR3 coding sequence is TGTGCCTGGCCCGGGACAAGTCCGAATGAGCAGTTCTTC. Its translation: CAWPGTSPNEQFF.

This clone appeared once. V usage is TRBV5-6 and J usage is TRBJ2-5, with D possibly TRBD1 on 6 matching bases. Germline V gene sequence: CDR1 SGHDT, CDR2 YYEEEE. The CDR3 contains 12 residues. Trimming removed 0 bases at V and 12 bases at J, with 12 bases between. This chain's CDR3 is CASSLGAGAEYF. CDR3 nucleotides: TGTGCCAGCAGCTTGGGGGCAGGGGCAGAGTACTTC.

As regards this clone: One end of the junction varies from germline; a read error may be responsible. V is TRBV4-1 and J is TRBJ2-7; 9 bases are shared with TRBD2. The germline V gene encodes CDR1 MGHRA and CDR2 YSYEKL. This CDR3 is 15 amino acids long. Here the CDR3 reads CASSQEAPSGDEQYF. CDR3 bases: TGTGCCAGCAGCCAAGAAGCGCCTAGCGGGGACGAGCAGTACTTC.

This clone was seen only a few times. The V call is TRBV2, the J call TRBJ1-2; perhaps TRBD1 as D (6 bases). The V end was cut by 6 bases, the J end by 7 bases, with 15 bases between. Germline-derived CDR1 and CDR2 are SNHLY and FYNNEI. This CDR3 has 13 residues. The CDR3 here is CASSKAGDAGYTF. In nucleotides, the CDR3 is TGTGCCAGCAGCAAGGCAGGGGACGCTGGCTACACCTTC.

This chain uses TRBV6-5 with TRBJ1-1, with no clear D. The length of the CDR3 is 14 residues. Trimming shortened V by 4 bases and J by 1 base, and 10 bases separated the two germline ends. Per germline, CDR1 MNHEY and CDR2 SVGAGI. This CDR3 is CASSFEVQNTEAFF. As DNA, the CDR3 is TGTGCCAGCAGTTTTGAGGTTCAGAACACTGAAGCTTTCTTT.

V gene TRBV9 combines with J gene TRBJ2-4, with 7 bases fitting TRBD1. The CDR3 consists of 15 residues. CDR1 is SGDLS and CDR2 is YYNGEE in the germline V gene. Germline trimming cut 0 bases from V and 9 bases from J; bases unmatched to any gene: 9. The CDR3 sequence: CASSVAPDRSGIQYF. CDR3 nucleotides: TGTGCCAGCAGCGTAGCCCCGGACAGGAGCGGCATTCAGTACTTC. The variable domain in full, completed from reference TRBV9 and TRBJ2-4, reads DSGVTQTPKHLITATGQRVTLRCSPRSGDLSVYWYQQSLDQGLQFLIQYYNGEERAKGNILERFSAQQFPDLHSELNLSSLELGDSALYFCASSVAPDRSGIQYFGAGTRLSVL.

The CDR3 spells CASRNLAGEETQYF. The CDR3 DNA reads TGTGCCAGCAGAAATCTAGCGGGGGAAGAGACCCAGTACTTC. The gene calls are TRBV27 and TRBJ2-5; TRBD2 matches at 10 bases. The V gene end was trimmed by 6 bases and the J gene end by 3 bases; junction bases not matched to a gene: 4. Germline lookup yields CDR1 MNHEY and CDR2 SMNVEV (reference sequence). This CDR3 comprises 14 residues.

The genes are TRBV6-1 and TRBJ2-5, with 10 nucleotides matching TRBD2. The CDR3 spans 17 residues. CDR1 is MNHNS and CDR2 is SASEGT in the germline V gene. The ends lost 0 bases at V and 4 bases at J; junction bases unmatched: 8. CDR3 nucleotides: TGTGCCAGCAGTGAAGCGCATGAGCGGGGGGGCGGAGAGACCCAGTACTTC. This sequence encodes CASSEAHERGGGETQYF.

Turning to this clone: Its ends do not fully match the called genes, so a read error is possible. The genes are TRBV7-2 and TRBJ2-5; perhaps TRBD2 as D (6 bases). Germline CDR1 reads SGHTA; CDR2 reads FQGNSA. CDR3 size: 14 residues. The CDR3 DNA follows: TGTGCCAGCGGCTTGGGACTGGATCAAGAGACCCAGTACTTC. Translated: CASGLGLDQETQYF.

The V and J genes are TRBV5-1 and TRBJ2-7; D possibly corresponds to TRBD2 (6 bases). In germline, CDR1 is SGHRS, CDR2 YFSETQ. CDR3 length: 12 residues. V was clipped by 4 bases and J by 4 bases, with 9 bases between them. The CDR3 protein is CASSLGRYEQYF. The CDR3, as DNA: TGCGCCAGCAGCCTCGGGAGATACGAGCAGTACTTC.

The V call is TRBV6-1, the J call TRBJ1-2, with D possibly being TRBD1 (5 bases). V dropped 2 bases and J dropped 7 bases, with 20 bases sitting between them. Germline CDR1 MNHNS, CDR2 SASEGT. The CDR3 totals 16 residues. The CDR3 loop reads CASSELGGGVVVGYTF. CDR3 DNA: TGTGCCAGCAGTGAACTCGGTGGGGGGGTCGTGGTTGGCTACACCTTC.

V gene TRBV7-9 combines with J gene TRBJ1-1; D not certain. V lost 1 base, J lost 10 bases, and 10 bases lay in between. The CDR3 loop spans 12 amino acids. Germline V gene lookup returns CDR1 SEHNR and CDR2 FQNEAQ (reference sequence). The CDR3 loop is CASSLGRRGAFF. The CDR3 DNA is TGTGCCAGCAGCTTAGGTCGACGCGGAGCTTTCTTT.

This chain joins TRBV27 and TRBJ2-1; tentative D call: TRBD2 (6 bases). This CDR3 has 17 amino acids. The ends were cut back, 1 base at V and 0 bases at J, with 13 bases in the middle. The germline V gene encodes CDR1 MNHEY and CDR2 SMNVEV (reference sequence). The CDR3 loop reads CASSLFFAGSSYNEQFF. CDR3 in DNA: TGTGCCAGCAGTTTATTTTTCGCGGGGAGCTCCTACAATGAGCAGTTCTTC.

The chain joins TRBV5-3 to TRBJ2-7; possible D gene TRBD1, 6 bases. TRBV5-3 is marked as an open reading frame, function uncertain. The V end was cut by 8 bases, the J end by 11 bases, with 20 bases between. The CDR3 totals 12 residues. In nucleotides, the CDR3 is TGTGCCAGCAGCGGAACAGGGTTTAGGAAGTACTTC. It codes for CASSGTGFRKYF.